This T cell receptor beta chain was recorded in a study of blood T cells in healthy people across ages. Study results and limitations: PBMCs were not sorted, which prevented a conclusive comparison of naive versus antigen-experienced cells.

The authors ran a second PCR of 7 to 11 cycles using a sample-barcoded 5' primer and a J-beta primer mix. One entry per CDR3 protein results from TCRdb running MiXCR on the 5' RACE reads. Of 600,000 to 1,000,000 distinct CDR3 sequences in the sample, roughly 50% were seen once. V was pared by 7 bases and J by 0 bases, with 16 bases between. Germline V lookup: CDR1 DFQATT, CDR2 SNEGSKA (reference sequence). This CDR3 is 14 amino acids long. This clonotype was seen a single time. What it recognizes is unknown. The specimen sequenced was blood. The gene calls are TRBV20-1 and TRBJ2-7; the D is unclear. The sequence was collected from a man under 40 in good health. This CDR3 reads CSVSWLGSSYEQYF. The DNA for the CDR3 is TGCAGTGTCTCGTGGCTTGGATCCTCCTACGAGCAGTACTTC.